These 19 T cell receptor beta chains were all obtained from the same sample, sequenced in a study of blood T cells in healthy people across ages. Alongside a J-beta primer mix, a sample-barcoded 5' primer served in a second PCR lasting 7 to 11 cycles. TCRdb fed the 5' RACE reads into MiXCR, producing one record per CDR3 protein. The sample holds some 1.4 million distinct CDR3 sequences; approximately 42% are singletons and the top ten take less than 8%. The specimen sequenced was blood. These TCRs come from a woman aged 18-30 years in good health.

This CDR3 is CASSLANFVRTDRSSGNTIYF. The DNA of the CDR3 is TGTGCCAGCAGCTTAGCGAACTTCGTTAGGACGGACAGGAGCTCTGGAAACACCATATATTTT. The chain combines TRBV11-1 with TRBJ1-3, with 7 bases identical to TRBD1. This CDR3 is built from 21 residues. After removal of 0 bases from V and 0 bases from J, the junction contained 17 bases not matched to a gene. Germline CDR1 is SGHAT and CDR2 is FQDESV (reference sequence).

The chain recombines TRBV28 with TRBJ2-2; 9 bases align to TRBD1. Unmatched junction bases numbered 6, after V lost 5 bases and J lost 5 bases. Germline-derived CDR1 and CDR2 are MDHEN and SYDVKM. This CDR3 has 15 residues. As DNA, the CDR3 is TGTGCCAGCAGTAGCCGGGACAGGGCGACCGGGGAGCTGTTTTTT. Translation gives CASSSRDRATGELFF.

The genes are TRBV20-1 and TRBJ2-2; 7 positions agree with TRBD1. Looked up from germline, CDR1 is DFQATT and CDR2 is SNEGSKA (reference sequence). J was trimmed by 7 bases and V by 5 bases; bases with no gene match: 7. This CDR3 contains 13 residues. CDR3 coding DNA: TGCAGTGCTGGTCGACAGGGCTACGGGGAGCTGTTTTTT. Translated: CSAGRQGYGELFF.

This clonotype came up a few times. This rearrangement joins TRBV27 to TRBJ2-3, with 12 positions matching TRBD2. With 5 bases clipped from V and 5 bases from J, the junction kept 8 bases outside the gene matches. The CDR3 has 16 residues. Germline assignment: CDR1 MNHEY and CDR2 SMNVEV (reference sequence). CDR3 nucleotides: TGTGCCAGCAGTCCCCGACTAGCGGGAGAAAAAGATACGCAGTATTTT. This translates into CASSPRLAGEKDTQYF.

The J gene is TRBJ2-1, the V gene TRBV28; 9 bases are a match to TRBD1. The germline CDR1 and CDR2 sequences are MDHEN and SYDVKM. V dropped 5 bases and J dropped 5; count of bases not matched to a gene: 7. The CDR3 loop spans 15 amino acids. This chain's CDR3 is CASSGGQGGNNEQFF. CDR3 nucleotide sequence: TGTGCCAGCAGTGGGGGACAGGGAGGGAACAATGAGCAGTTCTTC.

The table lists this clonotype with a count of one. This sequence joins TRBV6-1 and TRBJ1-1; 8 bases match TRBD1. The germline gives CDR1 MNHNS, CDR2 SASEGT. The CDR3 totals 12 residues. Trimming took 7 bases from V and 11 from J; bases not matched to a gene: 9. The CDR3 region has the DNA TGTGCCAGCAACCTAGGACAGGGAAGGGCTTTCTTT. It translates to CASNLGQGRAFF.

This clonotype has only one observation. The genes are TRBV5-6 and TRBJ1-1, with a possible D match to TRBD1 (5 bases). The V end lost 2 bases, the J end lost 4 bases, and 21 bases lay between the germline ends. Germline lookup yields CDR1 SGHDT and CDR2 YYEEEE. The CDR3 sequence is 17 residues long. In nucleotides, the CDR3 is TGTGCCAGCAGCTTTACCCCTCCGTGGAGGGGCGGCACTGAAGCTTTCTTT. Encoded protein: CASSFTPPWRGGTEAFF.

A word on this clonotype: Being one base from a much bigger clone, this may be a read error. The CDR3 coding sequence is TGCGCCAGCAGCCAAGATTCGGGGGGGGAGACCCAGTTCTTC. The encoded protein is CASSQDSGGETQFF. The rearrangement joins TRBV4-1 to TRBJ2-1, with 8 bases matching TRBD2. This CDR3 has 14 amino acids. CDR1 and CDR2 from the germline V gene are MGHRA and YSYEKL. V trimming: 0 bases; J trimming: 13 bases; junction bases outside the gene matches: 8.

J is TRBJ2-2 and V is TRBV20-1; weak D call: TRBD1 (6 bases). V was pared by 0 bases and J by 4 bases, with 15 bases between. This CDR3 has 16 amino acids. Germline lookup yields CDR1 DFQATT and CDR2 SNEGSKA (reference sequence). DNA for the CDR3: TGCAGTGCTAGAGATGGTGGCAGAGGGGGCACCGGGGAGCTGTTTTTT. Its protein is CSARDGGRGGTGELFF.

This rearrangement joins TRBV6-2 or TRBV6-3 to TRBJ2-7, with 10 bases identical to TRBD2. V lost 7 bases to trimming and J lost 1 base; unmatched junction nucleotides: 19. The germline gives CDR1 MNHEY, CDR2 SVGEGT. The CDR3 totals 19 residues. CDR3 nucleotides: TGTGCCAGCACCCTAACAGGCGCGAGCGGGAGGGCCCTATCCTACGAGCAGTACTTC. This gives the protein CASTLTGASGRALSYEQYF.

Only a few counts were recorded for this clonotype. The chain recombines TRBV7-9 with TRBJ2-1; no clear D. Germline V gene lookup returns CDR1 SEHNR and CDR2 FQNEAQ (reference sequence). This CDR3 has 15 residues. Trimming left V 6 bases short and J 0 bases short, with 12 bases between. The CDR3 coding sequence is TGTGCCAGCAGACGAGGTTCCAGCTCCTACAATGAGCAGTTCTTC. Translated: CASRRGSSSYNEQFF.

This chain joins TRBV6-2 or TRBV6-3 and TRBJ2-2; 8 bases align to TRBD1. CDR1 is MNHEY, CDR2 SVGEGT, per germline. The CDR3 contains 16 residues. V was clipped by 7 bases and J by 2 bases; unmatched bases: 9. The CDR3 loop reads CASKFGQGSNTGELFF. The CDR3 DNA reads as TGTGCCAGCAAATTTGGACAGGGTAGTAACACCGGGGAGCTGTTTTTT.

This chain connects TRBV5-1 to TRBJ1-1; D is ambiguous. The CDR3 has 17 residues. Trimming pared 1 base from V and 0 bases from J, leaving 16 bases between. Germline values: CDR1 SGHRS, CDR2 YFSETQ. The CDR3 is CASSLISSGPMNTEAFF. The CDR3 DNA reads TGCGCCAGCAGCTTGATATCTTCTGGCCCCATGAACACTGAAGCTTTCTTT.

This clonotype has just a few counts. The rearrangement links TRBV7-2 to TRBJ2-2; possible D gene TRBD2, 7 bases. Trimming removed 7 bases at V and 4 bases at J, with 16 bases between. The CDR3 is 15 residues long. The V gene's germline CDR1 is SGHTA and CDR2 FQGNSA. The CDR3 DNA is TGTGCCAGCACCCTTGGGGGGGCGGGCACCGGGGAGCTGTTTTTT. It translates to CASTLGGAGTGELFF.

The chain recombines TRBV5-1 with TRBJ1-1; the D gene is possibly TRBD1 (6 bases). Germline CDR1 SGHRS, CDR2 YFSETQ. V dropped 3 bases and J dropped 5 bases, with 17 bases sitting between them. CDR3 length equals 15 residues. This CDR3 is CASSSTTRGGTEAFF. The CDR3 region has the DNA TGCGCCAGCAGCTCGACTACTAGGGGGGGGACTGAAGCTTTCTTT.

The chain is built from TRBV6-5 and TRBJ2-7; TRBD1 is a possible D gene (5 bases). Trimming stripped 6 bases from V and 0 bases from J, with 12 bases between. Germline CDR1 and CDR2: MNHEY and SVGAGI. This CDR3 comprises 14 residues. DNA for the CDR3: TGTGCCAGCAGAAGGGGAAGGTCCTCCTACGAGCAGTACTTC. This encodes CASRRGRSSYEQYF.

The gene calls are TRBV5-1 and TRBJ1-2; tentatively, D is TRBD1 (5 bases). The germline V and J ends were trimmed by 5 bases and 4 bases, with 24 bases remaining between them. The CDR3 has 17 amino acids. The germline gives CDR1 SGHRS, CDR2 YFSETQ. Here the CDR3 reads CASRGRGSRVGSYGYTF. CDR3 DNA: TGCGCCAGCAGGGGGCGCGGGTCTCGGGTAGGGAGCTATGGCTACACCTTC. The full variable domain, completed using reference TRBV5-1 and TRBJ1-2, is KAGVTQTPRYLIKTRGQQVTLSCSPISGHRSVSWYQQTPGQGLQFLFEYFSETQRNKGNFPGRFSGRQFSNSRSEMNVSTLELGDSALYLCASRGRGSRVGSYGYTFGSGTRLTVV.

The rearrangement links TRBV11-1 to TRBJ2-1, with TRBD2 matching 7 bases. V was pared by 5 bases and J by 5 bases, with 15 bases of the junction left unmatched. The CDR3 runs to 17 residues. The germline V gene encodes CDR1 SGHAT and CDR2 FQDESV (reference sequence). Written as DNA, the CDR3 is TGTGCCAGCAGCCCCCATGGGGGGGGGACGGAAAACAATGAGCAGTTCTTC. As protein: CASSPHGGGTENNEQFF.

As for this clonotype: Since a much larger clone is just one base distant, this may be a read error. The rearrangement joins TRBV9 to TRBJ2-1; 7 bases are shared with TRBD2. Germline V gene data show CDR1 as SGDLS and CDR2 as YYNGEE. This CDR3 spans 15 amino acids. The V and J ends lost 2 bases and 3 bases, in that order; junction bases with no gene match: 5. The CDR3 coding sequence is TGTGCCAGCAGCGTGGTAGCGGGCCTCTACAATGAGCAGTTCTTC. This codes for CASSVVAGLYNEQFF.